The rows below give T cell receptor beta chains drawn from one sample of a study of T cells in Graves' hyperthyroidism and ophthalmopathy. MiXCR, applied by TCRdb to the multiplex PCR reads, yields one record per CDR3 protein. Among about 260,000 distinct CDR3 sequences, roughly 22% were seen once, and the ten largest hold 64%. Sequencing used blood. The source of these receptors is a man younger than 45 with Graves' ophthalmopathy. CDR3s include the opening cysteine and the closing phenylalanine or tryptophan. Each record gives: J gene, V gene, clone size, D gene, CDR3 protein, CDR3 DNA. D genes are given only for firm matches. Size is omitted from some rows. Given values are once, few, many or a class for expanded clones.

j_call: TRBJ2-3
v_call: TRBV6-1
clone_size: NA
d_call: NA
cdr3_aa: CASSEPPLDTQYF
cdr3_nt: TGTGCCAGCAGTGAACCGCCGTTAGATACGCAGTATTTT

j_call: TRBJ1-1
v_call: TRBV11-2
clone_size: many
d_call: NA
cdr3_aa: CASSLRIGGQFNTEAFF
cdr3_nt: TGTGCCAGCAGCTTACGAATAGGAGGACAGTTTAACACTGAAGCTTTCTTT

j_call: TRBJ2-2
v_call: TRBV29-1
clone_size: once
d_call: NA
cdr3_aa: CSVDRDPNTGELFF
cdr3_nt: TGCAGCGTTGACAGGGACCCGAACACCGGGGAGCTGTTTTTT

j_call: TRBJ2-1
v_call: TRBV5-1
clone_size: NA
d_call: NA
cdr3_aa: CASSRDASSYNEQFF
cdr3_nt: TGCGCCAGCAGCCGGGACGCAAGCTCCTACAATGAGCAGTTCTTC

j_call: TRBJ1-4
v_call: TRBV19
clone_size: NA
d_call: NA
cdr3_aa: CASMRGGEKLFF
cdr3_nt: TGTGCCAGTATGAGGGGAGGCGAAAAACTGTTTTTT

j_call: TRBJ2-3
v_call: TRBV5-1
clone_size: few
d_call: NA
cdr3_aa: CASRGGAGTDTQYF
cdr3_nt: TGCGCCAGCAGAGGGGGGGCAGGGACAGATACGCAGTATTTT

j_call: TRBJ2-1
v_call: TRBV20-1
clone_size: few
d_call: TRBD2
cdr3_aa: CSARGTSGSSSYNEQFF
cdr3_nt: TGCAGTGCTAGAGGAACTAGCGGAAGTAGCTCCTACAATGAGCAGTTCTTC

j_call: TRBJ2-3
v_call: TRBV6-1
clone_size: NA
d_call: NA
cdr3_aa: CASSGTPGDTQYF
cdr3_nt: TGTGCCAGCAGTGGGACCCCCGGGGATACGCAGTATTTT

j_call: TRBJ2-1
v_call: TRBV29-1
clone_size: few
d_call: TRBD1
cdr3_aa: CSVEDGSGTGLNEQFF
cdr3_nt: TGCAGCGTTGAAGATGGATCCGGGACAGGGCTGAATGAGCAGTTCTTC

j_call: TRBJ2-1
v_call: TRBV9
clone_size: once
d_call: NA
cdr3_aa: CAGSPDGGRYNEQFF
cdr3_nt: TGTGCCGGCAGCCCTGACGGGGGCAGATACAATGAGCAGTTCTTC

j_call: TRBJ2-1
v_call: TRBV30
clone_size: many
d_call: NA
cdr3_aa: CAWSRGGDEQFF
cdr3_nt: TGTGCCTGGAGTAGGGGGGGCGATGAGCAGTTCTTC

j_call: TRBJ2-2
v_call: TRBV10-3
clone_size: few
d_call: TRBD2
cdr3_aa: CAISWGLAGDIGELFF
cdr3_nt: TGTGCCATCAGTTGGGGACTAGCGGGAGATATCGGGGAGCTGTTTTTT

j_call: TRBJ2-2
v_call: TRBV6-5
clone_size: few
d_call: NA
cdr3_aa: CASSLDRTGELFF
cdr3_nt: TGTGCCAGCAGTTTGGACCGGACCGGGGAGCTGTTTTTT

j_call: TRBJ1-1
v_call: TRBV9
clone_size: NA
d_call: TRBD1
cdr3_aa: CASSVGQGARDTEAFF
cdr3_nt: TGTGCCAGCAGCGTGGGACAGGGGGCGCGGGACACTGAAGCTTTCTTT

j_call: TRBJ2-7
v_call: TRBV10-2
clone_size: NA
d_call: TRBD2
cdr3_aa: CASSDQGLAGIKVSYEQYF
cdr3_nt: TGCGCCAGCAGTGATCAGGGACTAGCGGGAATTAAAGTATCCTACGAGCAGTACTTC

j_call: TRBJ1-1
v_call: TRBV19
clone_size: NA
d_call: TRBD1
cdr3_aa: CASSKGQRNTEAFF
cdr3_nt: TGTGCCAGTAGTAAGGGACAGAGGAACACTGAAGCTTTCTTT

j_call: TRBJ2-2
v_call: TRBV6-1
clone_size: few
d_call: TRBD1
cdr3_aa: CASTKGASGTGELFF
cdr3_nt: TGTGCCAGCACTAAGGGGGCGTCTGGGACCGGGGAGCTGTTTTTT

j_call: TRBJ1-2
v_call: TRBV12-3/TRBV12-4
clone_size: many
d_call: NA
cdr3_aa: CASSLSGTPNYGYTF
cdr3_nt: TGTGCCAGCAGTTTGTCCGGAACGCCTAACTATGGCTACACCTTC

j_call: TRBJ2-1
v_call: TRBV11-2
clone_size: many
d_call: NA
cdr3_aa: CASSFDGGNNEQFF
cdr3_nt: TGTGCCAGCAGCTTTGATGGAGGGAACAATGAGCAGTTCTTC

j_call: TRBJ1-1
v_call: TRBV6-6
clone_size: few
d_call: NA
cdr3_aa: CASSYDRTEAFF
cdr3_nt: TGTGCCAGCAGTTACGACAGGACTGAAGCTTTCTTT

j_call: TRBJ2-2
v_call: TRBV28
clone_size: NA
d_call: NA
cdr3_aa: CASKEANTGELFF
cdr3_nt: TGTGCCAGCAAGGAGGCGAACACCGGGGAGCTGTTTTTT

j_call: TRBJ1-4
v_call: TRBV5-1
clone_size: NA
d_call: NA
cdr3_aa: CASSLVGEKLFF
cdr3_nt: TGCGCCAGCAGCTTGGTTGGGGAAAAACTGTTTTTT

j_call: TRBJ1-4
v_call: TRBV19
clone_size: NA
d_call: NA
cdr3_aa: CASSITQGKLFF
cdr3_nt: TGTGCCAGTAGTATAACCCAGGGAAAACTGTTTTTT

j_call: TRBJ2-4
v_call: TRBV20-1
clone_size: few
d_call: TRBD1
cdr3_aa: CSASNRDRAHVIQYF
cdr3_nt: TGCAGTGCTAGCAATCGGGACAGGGCGCATGTCATTCAGTACTTC

j_call: TRBJ2-3
v_call: TRBV24-1
clone_size: NA
d_call: TRBD1
cdr3_aa: CATSDLPGQGDVVADTQYF
cdr3_nt: TGTGCCACCAGTGATTTGCCGGGACAGGGGGACGTGGTCGCAGATACGCAGTATTTT

j_call: TRBJ2-5
v_call: TRBV7-2
clone_size: NA
d_call: TRBD1
cdr3_aa: CASSFRQGLTETQYF
cdr3_nt: TGTGCCAGCAGCTTTCGACAGGGCTTGACAGAGACCCAGTACTTC

j_call: TRBJ1-2
v_call: TRBV5-1
clone_size: many
d_call: NA
cdr3_aa: CASTPQDSLYGYTF
cdr3_nt: TGCGCCAGCACCCCCCAGGACAGTCTCTATGGCTACACCTTC

j_call: TRBJ2-1
v_call: TRBV9
clone_size: NA
d_call: NA
cdr3_aa: CASSVGTNSYNEQFF
cdr3_nt: TGTGCCAGCAGCGTAGGGACTAACTCCTACAATGAGCAGTTCTTC

j_call: TRBJ2-7
v_call: TRBV3-1
clone_size: many
d_call: NA
cdr3_aa: CASSQGVMGEQYF
cdr3_nt: TGTGCCAGCAGCCAAGGTGTTATGGGCGAGCAGTACTTC

j_call: TRBJ1-2
v_call: TRBV29-1
clone_size: NA
d_call: TRBD1
cdr3_aa: CSTRDRDYGYTF
cdr3_nt: TGCAGCACCAGGGACAGGGATTATGGCTACACCTTC

j_call: TRBJ1-2
v_call: TRBV3-1
clone_size: few
d_call: NA
cdr3_aa: CASSQVPRGSYGYTF
cdr3_nt: TGTGCCAGCAGCCAAGTTCCCCGGGGCAGCTATGGCTACACCTTC

j_call: TRBJ2-1
v_call: TRBV3-1
clone_size: many
d_call: TRBD2
cdr3_aa: CASSSARLASYEQFF
cdr3_nt: TGTGCCAGCAGCTCCGCCCGACTAGCTTCCTATGAGCAGTTCTTC

j_call: TRBJ2-7
v_call: TRBV6-5
clone_size: few
d_call: TRBD2
cdr3_aa: CASSYSTSGSTEQYF
cdr3_nt: TGTGCCAGCAGTTACTCTACTAGCGGGAGTACCGAGCAGTACTTC